Below are 17 T cell receptor beta chains sequenced from a single sample in a study of tumor-infiltrating lymphocytes in localized non-small cell lung cancer. The data were produced by immunoSEQ multiplex PCR, yet TCRdb's version contains in-frame clones alone and is incomplete. Of 11,000 or so clones detected, 86% appear once; the ten largest clones hold 7.8%. The source material was uninvolved lung tissue not adjacent to the tumor. The receptors here all came from a human donor with non-small cell lung cancer.

The V gene is TRBV5-6, the J gene TRBJ1-4; no clear D gene. CDR1 and CDR2 (germline): SGHDT, YYEEEE. The CDR3 consists of 13 residues. Between the trimmed V and J ends, which lost 4 bases and 2 bases, there was a span of 6 bases. The CDR3: CASSVRTNEKLFF. Here the CDR3 DNA reads TGTGCCAGCAGCGTACGGACTAATGAAAAACTGTTTTTT.

Comments on this clone: Other DNA sequences in the sample encode the same CDR3. The V and J genes are TRBV7-9 and TRBJ1-4; 7 positions agree with TRBD1. The CDR3 extends over 15 amino acids. V lost 5 bases, J lost 2 bases, and 5 bases stayed unmatched. Germline V lookup: CDR1 SEHNR, CDR2 FQNEAQ (reference sequence). This CDR3 reads CASSLPTGTNEKLFF. The CDR3 bases are TGTGCCAGCAGCCTCCCGACAGGGACTAATGAAAAACTGTTTTTT.

The chain is built from TRBV6-6 and TRBJ1-1; D is undetermined. CDR1 and CDR2 (germline): MNHNY, SVGAGI (reference sequence). V gave up 6 bases and J gave up 0 bases, with 5 bases separating them. CDR3 length: 12 amino acids. CDR3 DNA sequence: TGTGCCAGCAGCACACTGAACACTGAAGCTTTCTTT. The encoded protein is CASSTLNTEAFF.

The rearrangement links TRBV6-5 to TRBJ2-3, with a weak D call TRBD2 (6 bases). Germline lookup yields CDR1 MNHEY and CDR2 SVGAGI. The CDR3 totals 16 residues. With 2 bases removed from V and 6 bases from J, the gap between germline ends came to 18 bases. The CDR3 reads CASSYAGTGLDDTQYF. As DNA, the CDR3 is TGTGCCAGCAGTTACGCCGGGACTGGTTTGGACGATACGCAGTATTTT.

The chain links TRBV6-5 to TRBJ1-5; D gene ambiguous. Germline V gene sequence: CDR1 MNHEY, CDR2 SVGAGI. The CDR3 totals 13 residues. Deletions cut 2 bases from V and 2 bases from J, with 4 bases between. CDR3 protein: CASSYGGNQPQHF. CDR3 DNA sequence: TGTGCCAGCAGTTACGGGGGCAATCAGCCCCAGCATTTT.

The chain carries TRBV15 and TRBJ2-1; tentatively, D is TRBD1 (6 bases). CDR3 length: 14 amino acids. Germline assignment: CDR1 LNHNV and CDR2 YYDKDF (reference sequence). Trimming took off 4 bases at V and 2 bases at J, with 9 bases between the two ends. The CDR3 region is CATSTRQAYNEQFF. The DNA for the CDR3 is TGTGCCACCAGCACAAGACAGGCCTACAATGAGCAGTTCTTC.

The rearrangement uses TRBV7-2 and TRBJ2-7; 7 bases agree with TRBD1. Trimming at V came to 5 bases and at J to 6 bases, leaving 7 bases not matched to a gene. CDR1 is SGHTA, CDR2 FQGNSA, per germline. The length of the CDR3 is 13 residues. The CDR3 DNA reads TGTGCCAGCAGCGTACGACAGGGCCTCGAGCAGTACTTC. Translated: CASSVRQGLEQYF.

The chain is built from TRBV2 and TRBJ1-2, with a weak D call TRBD1 (6 bases). This CDR3 is built from 12 residues. The germline V and J ends were trimmed by 8 bases and 8 bases, with 15 bases remaining between them. The germline gives CDR1 SNHLY, CDR2 FYNNEI. CDR3 DNA sequence: TGTGCCAGCGTTGTTTTAGGGGGGGGCTACACCTTC. Protein product: CASVVLGGGYTF.

The rearrangement joins TRBV27 to TRBJ2-7; the match to TRBD2 covers 7 bases. Germline assignment: CDR1 MNHEY and CDR2 SMNVEV (reference sequence). The CDR3 loop spans 13 amino acids. The trim removed 4 bases at V and 6 bases at J, leaving 6 bases unmatched. The chain's CDR3 is CASSSRAGSEQYF. CDR3 coding DNA: TGTGCCAGCAGTTCCCGAGCGGGGAGCGAGCAGTACTTC.

J is TRBJ1-1 and V is TRBV6-1; D is ambiguous. The CDR3 extends over 10 amino acids. CDR1 is MNHNS, CDR2 SASEGT, per germline. The V gene lost 2 bases and the J gene lost 7 bases, with 2 bases spanning the gap. CDR3 protein: CASSEIEAFF. CDR3 sequence (DNA): TGTGCCAGCAGTGAAATTGAAGCTTTCTTT.

The V call is TRBV11-1, the J call TRBJ1-4, with D hard to call. Germline V CDR1 and CDR2: SGHAT, FQDESV (reference sequence). The V and J ends lost 3 bases and 0 bases respectively, with 8 bases between them. The CDR3 loop spans 15 amino acids. The CDR3 coding sequence is TGTGCCAGCAGCTTCAGTAGAGCAACTAATGAAAAACTGTTTTTT. Its protein is CASSFSRATNEKLFF.

The chain has TRBV2 and TRBJ1-2; D is undetermined. Germline-derived CDR1 and CDR2 are SNHLY and FYNNEI. V lost 3 bases and J lost 2, with 4 bases in between. The CDR3 has 12 residues. CDR3 sequence: CASSDLNYGYTF. CDR3 nucleotide sequence: TGTGCCAGCAGTGACTTGAACTATGGCTACACCTTC. The full variable domain, completed using reference TRBV2 and TRBJ1-2, is EPEVTQTPSHQVTQMGQEVILRCVPISNHLYFYWYRQILGQKVEFLVSFYNNEISEKSEIFDDQFSVERPDGSNFTLKIRSTKLEDSAMYFCASSDLNYGYTFGSGTRLTVV.

The chain has TRBV2 and TRBJ1-5; 7 bases map to TRBD1. V shed 5 bases and J 2 bases; nucleotides not matched to a gene: 3. The CDR3 runs 14 residues. Germline V gene sequence: CDR1 SNHLY, CDR2 FYNNEI. This CDR3 reads CASSPGGRNQPQHF. The DNA for the CDR3 is TGTGCCAGCAGTCCAGGGGGACGCAATCAGCCCCAGCATTTT.

This clone was counted once. The genes are TRBV7-7 and TRBJ2-5, with 8 bases aligning to TRBD2. This CDR3 is built from 14 residues. Trimming cost V 5 bases and J 5 bases; bases outside gene matches: 7. Germline CDR1 is SSHAT and CDR2 is FNYEAQ (reference sequence). The DNA of the CDR3 is TGTGCCAGCAGCCCGGGGGGGAGTCGGGAGACCCAGTACTTC. This encodes CASSPGGSRETQYF.

This sequence joins TRBV25-1 and TRBJ2-6; the D call may be TRBD1 or TRBD2 (6 bases each). The CDR3 consists of 16 residues. V dropped 7 bases and J dropped 0 bases, with 13 bases sitting between them. In germline, CDR1 is MGHDK, CDR2 SYGVNS. DNA for the CDR3: TGTGCCAGCACGGGGGACATGTCCTCTGGGGCCAACGTCCTGACTTTC. It yields the protein CASTGDMSSGANVLTF.

The J gene is TRBJ1-2, the V gene TRBV19; D might be TRBD1 (5 bases). Germline CDR1 reads LNHDA; CDR2 reads SQIVND (reference sequence). This CDR3 is built from 13 residues. Trimming cost V 10 bases and J 2 bases, with 14 bases left between them. The CDR3 region has the DNA TGTGCCACATCCGGGACGGAGAACTATGGCTACACCTTC. Residues: CATSGTENYGYTF.

This clone was seen once. The chain links TRBV7-9 to TRBJ1-2, with TRBD1 matching 8 bases. Trimming removed 1 base from V and 5 bases from J; junction bases left unmatched: 6. Germline V gene sequence: CDR1 SEHNR, CDR2 FQNEAQ (reference sequence). CDR3 size: 15 residues. As DNA, the CDR3 is TGTGCCAGCAGCTTAGACCCCGGGACAGGTTATGGCTACACCTTC. This codes for CASSLDPGTGYGYTF.